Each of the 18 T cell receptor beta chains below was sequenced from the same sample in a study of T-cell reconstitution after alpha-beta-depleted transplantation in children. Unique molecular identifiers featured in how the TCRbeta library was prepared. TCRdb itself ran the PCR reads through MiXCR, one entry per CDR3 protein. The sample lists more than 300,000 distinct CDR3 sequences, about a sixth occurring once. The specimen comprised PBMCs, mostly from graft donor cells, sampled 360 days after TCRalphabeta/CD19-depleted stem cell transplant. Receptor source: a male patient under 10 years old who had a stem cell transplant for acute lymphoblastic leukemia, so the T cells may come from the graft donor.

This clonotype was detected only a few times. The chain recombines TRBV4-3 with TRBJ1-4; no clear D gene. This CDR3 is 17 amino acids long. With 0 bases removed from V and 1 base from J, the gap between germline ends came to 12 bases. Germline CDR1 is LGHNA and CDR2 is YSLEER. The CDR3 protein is CASSQDPGPRTNEKLFF. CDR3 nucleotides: TGCGCCAGCAGCCAAGATCCCGGACCGCGAACTAATGAAAAACTGTTTTTT.

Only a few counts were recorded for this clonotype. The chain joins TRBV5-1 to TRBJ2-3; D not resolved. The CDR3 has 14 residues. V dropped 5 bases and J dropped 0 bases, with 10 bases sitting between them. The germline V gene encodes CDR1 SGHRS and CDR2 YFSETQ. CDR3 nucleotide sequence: TGCGCCAGCAGAGGGCGTGAAAGCACAGATACGCAGTATTTT. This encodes CASRGRESTDTQYF. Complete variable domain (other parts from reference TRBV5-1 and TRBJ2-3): KAGVTQTPRYLIKTRGQQVTLSCSPISGHRSVSWYQQTPGQGLQFLFEYFSETQRNKGNFPGRFSGRQFSNSRSEMNVSTLELGDSALYLCASRGRESTDTQYFGPGTRLTVL.

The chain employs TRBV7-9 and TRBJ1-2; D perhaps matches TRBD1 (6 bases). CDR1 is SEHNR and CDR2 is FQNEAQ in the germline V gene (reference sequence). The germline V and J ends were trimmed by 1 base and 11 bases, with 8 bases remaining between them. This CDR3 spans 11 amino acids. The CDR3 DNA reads TGTGCCAGCAGCTTAGGACAGGCGTACACCTTC. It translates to CASSLGQAYTF.

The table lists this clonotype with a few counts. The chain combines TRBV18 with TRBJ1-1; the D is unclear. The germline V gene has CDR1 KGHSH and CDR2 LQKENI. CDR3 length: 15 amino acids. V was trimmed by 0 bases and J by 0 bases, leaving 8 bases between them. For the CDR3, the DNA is TGTGCCAGCTCACCACCTGGATCTATGAACACTGAAGCTTTCTTT. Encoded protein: CASSPPGSMNTEAFF.

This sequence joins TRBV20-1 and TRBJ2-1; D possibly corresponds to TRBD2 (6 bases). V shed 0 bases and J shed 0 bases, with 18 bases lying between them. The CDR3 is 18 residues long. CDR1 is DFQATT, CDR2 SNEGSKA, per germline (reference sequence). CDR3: CSARDKAKAGYSYNEQFF. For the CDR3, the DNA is TGCAGTGCTAGAGATAAAGCTAAGGCGGGATACTCCTACAATGAGCAGTTCTTC.

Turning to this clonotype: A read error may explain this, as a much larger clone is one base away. The CDR3 protein is CSVELNTEAFF. As DNA, the CDR3 is TGCAGCGTTGAGTTGAACACTGAAGCTTTCTTT. V gene TRBV29-1 combines with J gene TRBJ1-1; unclear D gene. The CDR3 consists of 11 residues. Trimming pared 3 bases from V and 0 bases from J, leaving 2 bases between. Germline lookup yields CDR1 SQVTM and CDR2 ANQGSEA.

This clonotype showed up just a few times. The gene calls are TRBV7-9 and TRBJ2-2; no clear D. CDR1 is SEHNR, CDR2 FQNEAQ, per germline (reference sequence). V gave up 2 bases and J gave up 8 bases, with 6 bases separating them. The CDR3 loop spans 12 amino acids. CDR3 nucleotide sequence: TGTGCCAGCAGCTTAATCAGGGGGGAGCTGTTTTTT. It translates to CASSLIRGELFF. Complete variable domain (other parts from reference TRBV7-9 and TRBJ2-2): DTGVSQNPRHKITKRGQNVTFRCDPISEHNRLYWYRQTLGQGPEFLTYFQNEAQLEKSRLLSDRFSAERPKGSFSTLEIQRTEQGDSAMYLCASSLIRGELFFGEGSRLTVL.

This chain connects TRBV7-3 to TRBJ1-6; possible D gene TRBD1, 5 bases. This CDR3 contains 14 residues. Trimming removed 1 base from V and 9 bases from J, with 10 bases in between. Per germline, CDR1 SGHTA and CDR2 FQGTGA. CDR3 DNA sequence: TGTGCCAGCAGCTTAAGGGGGGGAGGTTCACCCCTCCACTTT. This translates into CASSLRGGGSPLHF.

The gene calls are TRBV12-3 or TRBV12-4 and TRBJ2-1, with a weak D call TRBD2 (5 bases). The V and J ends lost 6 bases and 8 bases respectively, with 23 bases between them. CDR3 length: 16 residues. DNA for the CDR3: TGTGCCAGCAGCCCCAGCCTAGCTAGCCTTTTAGATGAGCAGTTCTTC. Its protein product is CASSPSLASLLDEQFF.

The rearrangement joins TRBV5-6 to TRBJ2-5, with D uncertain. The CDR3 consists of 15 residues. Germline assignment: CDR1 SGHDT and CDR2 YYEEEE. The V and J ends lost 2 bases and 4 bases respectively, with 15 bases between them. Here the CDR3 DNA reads TGTGCCAGCAGCTTTGGCATGGGATGGAGAGAGACCCAGTACTTC. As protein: CASSFGMGWRETQYF.

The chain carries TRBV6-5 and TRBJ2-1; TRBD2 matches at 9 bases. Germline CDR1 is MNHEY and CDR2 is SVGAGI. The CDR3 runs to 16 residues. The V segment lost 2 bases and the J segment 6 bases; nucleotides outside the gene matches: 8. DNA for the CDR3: TGTGCCAGCAGTTACCAGGGCGGGAGGGGGGTCAATGAGCAGTTCTTC. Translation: CASSYQGGRGVNEQFF.

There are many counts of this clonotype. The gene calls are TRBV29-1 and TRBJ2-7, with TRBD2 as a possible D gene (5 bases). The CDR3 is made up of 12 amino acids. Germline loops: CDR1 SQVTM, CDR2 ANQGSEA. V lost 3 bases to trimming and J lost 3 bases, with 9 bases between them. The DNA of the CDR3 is TGCAGCGTTGATTTCGGAGGCTACGAGCAGTACTTC. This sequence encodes CSVDFGGYEQYF.

The CDR3 DNA reads TGTGCCAGCATTCAGGGGACCACTGAAGCTTTCTTT. This gives the protein CASIQGTTEAFF. The chain couples TRBV28 to TRBJ1-1, with D perhaps matching TRBD1 (6 bases). CDR1 is MDHEN and CDR2 is SYDVKM in the germline V gene. This CDR3 has 12 amino acids. V was trimmed by 7 bases and J by 4 bases, leaving 10 bases between them.

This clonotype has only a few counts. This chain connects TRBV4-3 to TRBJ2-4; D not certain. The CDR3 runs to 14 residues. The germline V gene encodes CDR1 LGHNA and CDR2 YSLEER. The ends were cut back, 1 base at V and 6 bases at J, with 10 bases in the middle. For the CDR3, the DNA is TGCGCCAGCAGCCAAGTAATCGCGTCAAACATTCAGTACTTC. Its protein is CASSQVIASNIQYF.

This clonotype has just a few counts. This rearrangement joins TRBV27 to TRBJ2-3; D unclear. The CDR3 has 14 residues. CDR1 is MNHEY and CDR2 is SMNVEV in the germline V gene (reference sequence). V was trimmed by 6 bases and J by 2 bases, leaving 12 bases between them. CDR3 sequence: CASSRLANTDTQYF. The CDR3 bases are TGTGCCAGCAGCAGATTAGCCAACACAGATACGCAGTATTTT.

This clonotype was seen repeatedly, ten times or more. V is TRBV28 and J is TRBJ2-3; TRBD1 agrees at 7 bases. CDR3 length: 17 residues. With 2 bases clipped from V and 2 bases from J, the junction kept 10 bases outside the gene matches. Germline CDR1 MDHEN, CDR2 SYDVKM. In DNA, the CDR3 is TGTGCCAGCAGTTTAAGACCGGGACAGCGATACACAGATACGCAGTATTTT. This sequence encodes CASSLRPGQRYTDTQYF.

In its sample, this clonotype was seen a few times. Here the CDR3 reads CASSYSARWRGELFF. The DNA of the CDR3 is TGTGCCAGCAGTTACTCGGCCCGGTGGAGGGGGGAGCTGTTTTTT. This rearrangement joins TRBV6-2 or TRBV6-3 to TRBJ2-2; TRBD2 is a possible D gene (5 bases). CDR1 and CDR2 from the germline V gene are MNHEY and SVGEGT. The CDR3 covers 15 residues. Trimming removed 0 bases from V and 8 bases from J, with 13 bases in between.

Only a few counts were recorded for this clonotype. The CDR3 sequence: CASSPGGVKGLNIQYF. The CDR3 coding sequence is TGTGCCAGCAGTCCGGGAGGGGTCAAGGGGCTAAACATTCAGTACTTC. The chain couples TRBV6-1 to TRBJ2-4, with TRBD2 identical over 8 bases. Germline V gene data show CDR1 as MNHNS and CDR2 as SASEGT. CDR3 size: 16 residues. V trimming: 5 bases; J trimming: 6 bases; junction bases outside the gene matches: 12.